This TCR beta chain was captured in a study of Ad26.COV2.S vaccination and SARS-CoV-2 variants. On the study more broadly: Intramuscular Ad26.COV2.S doses were given once or twice, 56 days apart. General observations from the study: Post-vaccination spike-specific CD8+ and CD4+ T cell responses reportedly had substantial breadth.

Treatment here: around 19 received Ad26.COV2.S at low or high dose, single or two shots; 5 received placebo; per-sample allocation not given. After the first vaccine or placebo injection, samples were drawn on day 63. Libraries were prepared by immunoSEQ multiplex PCR; TCRdb keeps only in-frame clonotypes and omits some of them. The data contain 400,000 to 450,000 clones, roughly 91% of them singletons. Trimming shortened V by 5 bases and J by 4 bases, and 9 bases separated the two germline ends. The CDR3 length is 13 residues. In the case of this clone: Antigen specificity is unknown.

Sequenced material: peripheral blood, taken in a trial of Ad26.COV2.S vaccine versus placebo. The gene calls are TRBV12-3 or TRBV12-4 and TRBJ1-5, with D uncertain. The receptor was derived from a person aged 18-60 years who received the Ad26.COV2.S COVID-19 vaccine or a placebo. CDR3 region: CASSSRENQPQHF. The DNA of the CDR3 is TGTGCCAGCAGTAGCAGAGAGAATCAGCCCCAGCATTTT.